The text below deals with one T cell receptor beta chain. The germline CDR1 and CDR2 sequences are GTSNPN and SVGIG (reference sequence). The CDR3 covers 15 residues. V was shortened by 0 bases and J by 8 bases, with 19 bases between the two germline ends. The sample originates from a study of blood T cell repertoires in COVID-19. Study details: The samples span acute and convalescent COVID-19 from the United States, Italy and Spain. The cDNA or gDNA used as material had been derived from T cells, B-cell-depleted T cells, or PBMCs.

Under the authors' procedure: The authors estimated nucleated cell counts from reference gene primer amplification. Libraries were prepared by immunoSEQ multiplex PCR; TCRdb keeps only in-frame clonotypes and omits some of them. V and J calls and clone size are those listed in that table; D and trimming were worked out from the DNA. Altogether 150,000 to 200,000 clones are present, 85% to 90% being singletons, with the ten largest covering roughly 7%. Sequencing was performed on peripheral blood. V gene TRBV30 combines with J gene TRBJ1-2; D not resolved. The sequence derives from a woman aged 80 or older in a cohort sampled during active or convalescent COVID-19. CDR3 coding DNA: TGTGCCTGGAGTGTACTAGGACTCCTGAGCCAAGGCTACACCTTC. Amino acids: CAWSVLGLLSQGYTF.